Sequencing of this T cell receptor beta chain was carried out in a study of cytomegalovirus exposure and HLA in healthy donors. General study findings and limits: Equally common other TCR beta chains were less clonally expanded than HLA-associated ones, a later analysis found. Presence/absence analysis assumed near-uniform sequencing depth across donors. The classifier reportedly diagnosed cytomegalovirus status with high specificity and sensitivity.

The CDR3 runs 17 residues. The V and J ends lost 1 base and 5 bases, in that order; junction bases with no gene match: 11. Germline lookup yields CDR1 MGHRA and CDR2 YSYEKL. Primers: 60 Vbeta forward and 13 Jbeta reverse. Here immunoSEQ multiplex PCR was the method, and the copy in TCRdb shows in-frame clones only, minus some. Of around 150,000 clones listed, 80% to 85% are singletons. A word on this clone: Its antigen is currently unknown.

Each of the donors was a healthy bone marrow donor. Sequenced material: PBMCs. The clonotype comes from a young man in good health and CMV-seronegative. The rearrangement links TRBV4-1 to TRBJ2-7; 10 bases agree with TRBD2. DNA of the CDR3: TGCGCCAGCAGCCAAGGCCTGGGTGGTAGCGGGAGGAACGAGCAGTACTTC. Translating gives CASSQGLGGSGRNEQYF.